The 29 T cell receptor beta chains given below trace back to one sample, sequenced in a study of identical twins. TCRdb re-called the 5' RACE reads through MiXCR, storing one row per CDR3 protein. This sample has about 1.7 million distinct CDR3 sequences; roughly 35% occur once, and the top ten carry around 0.3%. Specimen: cord blood. All receptors derive from a newborn girl in good health.

The V call is TRBV20-1, the J call TRBJ2-5; TRBD2 might be the D (6 bases). The end of the DNA is better explained by TRBJ2-7, so the J call may be wrong. There are 17 residues in the CDR3. CDR1 DFQATT and CDR2 SNEGSKA come from the germline V gene (reference sequence). Here the CDR3 reads CSARDISDRGSGYEQYF. For the CDR3, the DNA is TGCAGTGCTAGAGATATAAGCGATCGCGGTAGCGGCTACGAGCAGTACTTC.

In this sample, this clonotype turned up a few times. The chain has TRBV10-3 and TRBJ2-7; 12 positions agree with TRBD2. Germline CDR1 and CDR2: ENHRY and SYGVKD. Trimming removed 10 bases from V and 0 bases from J; junction bases left unmatched: 4. The CDR3 is 14 residues long. CDR3 sequence reads: CASTSGRYSYEQYF. Here the CDR3 DNA reads TGTGCCAGCACTAGCGGGAGGTACTCCTACGAGCAGTACTTC.

This clonotype was observed a handful of times. This CDR3 is CASSQDSRAGETQYF. CDR3 DNA sequence: TGTGCCAGCAGCCAAGATTCTAGGGCGGGAGAGACCCAGTACTTC. The chain employs TRBV4-2 and TRBJ2-5, with D maybe TRBD2 (5 bases). V was trimmed by 0 bases and J by 4 bases, leaving 12 bases between them. The CDR3 is 15 residues long. CDR1 is LGHNA and CDR2 is YNFKEQ in the germline V gene.

The sample holds a few counts of this clonotype. This sequence joins TRBV3-1 and TRBJ2-5; D is possibly TRBD2 (5 bases). Germline lookup yields CDR1 LGHDT and CDR2 YNNKEL (reference sequence). The CDR3 is made up of 16 amino acids. V was pared by 2 bases and J by 11 bases, with 24 bases between. This CDR3 reads CASSQFLRLAANEQYF. CDR3 DNA: TGTGCCAGCAGCCAATTCTTGAGGCTAGCCGCCAATGAGCAGTACTTC.

This clonotype has only a few counts. V and J are TRBV19 and TRBJ2-5; perhaps TRBD2 as D (6 bases). CDR3 length equals 12 residues. Germline V CDR1 and CDR2: LNHDA, SQIVND (reference sequence). Trimming shortened V by 6 bases and J by 5 bases, and 10 bases separated the two germline ends. The CDR3 DNA sequence: TGTGCCAGTAGGAACAGCGGGGAGACCCAGTACTTC. Protein sequence: CASRNSGETQYF. Together with reference TRBV19 and TRBJ2-5, the CDR3 gives the full variable domain: DGGITQSPKYLFRKEGQNVTLSCEQNLNHDAMYWYRQDPGQGLRLIYYSQIVNDFQKGDIAEGYSVSREKKESFPLTVTSAQKNPTAFYLCASRNSGETQYFGPGTRLLVL.

V gene TRBV25-1 combines with J gene TRBJ2-7; 10 nucleotides align to TRBD2. The CDR3 extends over 15 amino acids. The germline V gene encodes CDR1 MGHDK and CDR2 SYGVNS. The J segment lost 12 bases and the V segment lost 3 bases, leaving 14 bases of the junction unmatched. The CDR3 bases are TGTGCCAGCAGTGATCCGGGACTAGCGCGAGAGACCCGGTACTTC. Protein: CASSDPGLARETRYF.

This sequence joins TRBV5-1 and TRBJ2-5; D is unclear. The CDR3 consists of 14 residues. Trimming removed 0 bases at V and 2 bases at J, with 8 bases between. Germline CDR1 reads SGHRS; CDR2 reads YFSETQ. The CDR3 reads CASSLVDGQETQYF. In DNA, the CDR3 is TGCGCCAGCAGCTTGGTGGACGGGCAAGAGACCCAGTACTTC.

The chain uses TRBV4-1 and TRBJ2-1, with a weak D call TRBD2 (7 bases). V gave up 8 bases and J gave up 7 bases, with 15 bases separating them. Germline V lookup: CDR1 MGHRA, CDR2 YSYEKL. CDR3 length: 13 residues. Here the CDR3 DNA reads TGCGCCAGCCGGGGGGCACGTCTGAATGAGCAGTTCTTC. Its translation is CASRGARLNEQFF.

Note on this clonotype: One end of the junction fails to match germline, which may point to a read error. The chain is built from TRBV5-1 and TRBJ2-1; 8 bases match TRBD1. CDR1 is SGHRS and CDR2 is YFSETQ in the germline V gene. CDR3 size: 13 residues. The CDR3 is CAISWTGYNEQFF. DNA of the CDR3: TGCGCCATCAGCTGGACAGGGTACAATGAGCAGTTCTTC.

This clonotype was observed a handful of times. J is TRBJ1-1 and V is TRBV15, with 11 bases that match TRBD1. The CDR3 covers 16 residues. The germline V gene has CDR1 LNHNV and CDR2 YYDKDF (reference sequence). With V trimmed by 2 bases and J by 1 base, 3 bases remained unmatched. The CDR3 DNA reads as TGTGCCACCAGCAGATTCGGACAGGGGGCGAACACTGAAGCTTTCTTT. This encodes CATSRFGQGANTEAFF. The whole variable domain, filled in from reference TRBV15 and TRBJ1-1, reads DAMVIQNPRYQVTQFGKPVTLSCSQTLNHNVMYWYQQKSSQAPKLLFHYYDKDFNNEADTPDNFQSRRPNTSFCFLDIRSPGLGDTAMYLCATSRFGQGANTEAFFGQGTRLTVV.

This clonotype turned up a few times. The V call is TRBV2, the J call TRBJ2-3; D gene uncertain. The CDR3 length is 15 residues. The germline V gene encodes CDR1 SNHLY and CDR2 FYNNEI. Trimming took off 0 bases at V and 6 bases at J, with 13 bases between the two ends. The chain's CDR3 is CASSEALPRPDTQYF. The CDR3 DNA is TGTGCCAGCAGTGAAGCGCTTCCTCGGCCGGATACGCAGTATTTT.

The chain joins TRBV6-1 to TRBJ2-7, with D maybe TRBD2 (6 bases). Germline values: CDR1 MNHNS, CDR2 SASEGT. This CDR3 region has 15 residues. V lost 9 bases and J lost 0, with 18 bases in between. The CDR3 loop reads CASVPLAGSSYEQYF. Here the CDR3 DNA reads TGTGCCAGTGTACCCTTGGCGGGAAGCTCCTACGAGCAGTACTTC.

This rearrangement joins TRBV4-1 to TRBJ1-1; D may be TRBD1 (5 bases). The CDR3 runs 15 residues. V shed 1 base and J shed 3 bases, with 12 bases lying between them. Germline V gene sequence: CDR1 MGHRA, CDR2 YSYEKL. CDR3 DNA: TGCGCCAGCAGCCAAGTTTGGGGGGAGGACACTGAAGCTTTCTTT. It codes for CASSQVWGEDTEAFF.

This sequence joins TRBV20-1 and TRBJ2-1; D possibly corresponds to TRBD1 (5 bases). Germline V gene data show CDR1 as DFQATT and CDR2 as SNEGSKA (reference sequence). This CDR3 comprises 14 residues. Trimming stripped 6 bases from V and 1 base from J, with 13 bases between. The CDR3 bases are TGCAGTGCCCTAGGGGTAGTTTCCTACAATGAGCAGTTCTTC. Protein sequence: CSALGVVSYNEQFF.

This clonotype was picked up a small number of times. The chain couples TRBV5-1 to TRBJ1-2, with 7 bases aligning to TRBD1. V shed 0 bases, J shed 1 base, and the junction held 18 bases outside the gene matches. The CDR3 runs to 20 residues. Germline V gene sequence: CDR1 SGHRS, CDR2 YFSETQ. CDR3 sequence (DNA): TGCGCCAGCAGCTTGGGGGTACCCCGGGACAGAGATAATCTTAACTATGGCTACACCTTC. Translated: CASSLGVPRDRDNLNYGYTF.

The chain has TRBV13 and TRBJ1-1; no clear D gene. V was trimmed by 0 bases and J by 0 bases, leaving 14 bases between them. Germline lookup yields CDR1 PRHDT and CDR2 FYEKMQ (reference sequence). CDR3 size: 17 residues. The CDR3 DNA is TGTGCCAGCAGCTTAGGCCTGGGGATTACCTTGAACACTGAAGCTTTCTTT. It specifies CASSLGLGITLNTEAFF.

This rearrangement joins TRBV7-2 to TRBJ2-7; 14 nucleotides agree with TRBD2. V lost 6 bases to trimming and J lost 6 bases; unmatched junction nucleotides: 10. This CDR3 has 16 amino acids. Germline CDR1 reads SGHTA; CDR2 reads FQGNSA. CDR3 sequence: CASSSQGLAGGSEQYF. Written as DNA, the CDR3 is TGTGCCAGCAGTTCTCAAGGACTAGCGGGGGGCTCCGAGCAGTACTTC.

V usage is TRBV28 and J usage is TRBJ1-6; the D gene is possibly TRBD1 (6 bases). Germline V gene sequence: CDR1 MDHEN, CDR2 SYDVKM. CDR3 size: 13 residues. V was trimmed by 5 bases and J by 11 bases, leaving 13 bases between them. The CDR3 reads CASSLTGQAPLHF. The CDR3 DNA reads as TGTGCCAGCAGTCTTACAGGGCAGGCACCCCTCCACTTT.

This clonotype appeared a few times. The chain couples TRBV9 to TRBJ1-1; D perhaps matches TRBD1 (5 bases). Germline-derived CDR1 and CDR2 are SGDLS and YYNGEE. This CDR3 has 14 residues. Trimming shortened V by 6 bases and J by 1 base, and 13 bases separated the two germline ends. The CDR3 here is CASTRQTPNTEAFF. The CDR3 region has the DNA TGTGCCAGCACAAGACAGACACCGAACACTGAAGCTTTCTTT.

This clonotype was seen only a few times. The V and J genes are TRBV10-3 and TRBJ2-3; 8 nucleotides agree with TRBD2. The V segment lost 0 bases and the J segment 5 bases; nucleotides outside the gene matches: 10. The CDR3 extends over 17 amino acids. Per germline, CDR1 ENHRY and CDR2 SYGVKD. This CDR3 reads CAISESNDGRDRDTQYF. In nucleotides, the CDR3 is TGTGCCATCAGTGAGTCTAATGACGGGAGGGATAGAGATACGCAGTATTTT.

This clonotype was counted between two and nine times. The chain has TRBV21-1 and TRBJ2-1; the DNA was not used to check the table's D call, TRBD2. TRBV21-1 is termed a pseudogene. This CDR3 is 19 amino acids long. CDR3 protein: CASSKEVPPTSGRANEQFF. CDR3 sequence (DNA): TGTGCCAGCAGCAAAGAGGTCCCGCCGACTAGCGGGAGGGCCAATGAGCAGTTCTTC.

With regard to this clonotype: A much larger clone differs from this one at a single base, so this may be a read error. CDR3 region: CASSQMDTQYF. The CDR3 coding sequence is TGTGCCAGCAGCCAAATGGATACGCAGTATTTT. The chain carries TRBV3-1 and TRBJ2-3, with D unclear. Germline CDR1 reads LGHDT; CDR2 reads YNNKEL (reference sequence). This CDR3 comprises 11 residues. V was clipped by 2 bases and J by 6 bases, with 3 bases between them.

CDR3 residues: CASSLLPGKSTDTQYF. CDR3 sequence (DNA): TGTGCCAGCAGCTTACTTCCTGGCAAAAGCACAGATACGCAGTATTTT. The rearrangement joins TRBV7-2 to TRBJ2-3; D ambiguous. Germline V gene lookup returns CDR1 SGHTA and CDR2 FQGNSA. This CDR3 spans 16 amino acids. The V gene lost 2 bases and the J gene lost 0 bases, with 12 bases spanning the gap.

At least ten counts were recorded for this clonotype. J is TRBJ2-7 and V is TRBV27; tentative D call: TRBD1 (6 bases). CDR3 length equals 15 residues. The V end lost 4 bases, the J end lost 0 bases, and 13 bases lay between the germline ends. Looked up from germline, CDR1 is MNHEY and CDR2 is SMNVEV (reference sequence). CDR3: CASSSLTGSSYEQYF. CDR3 in DNA: TGTGCCAGCAGTTCCCTGACAGGAAGCTCCTACGAGCAGTACTTC.

This clonotype has only one observation. A much larger clone lies a single base off, so this may be a read error. This chain connects TRBV7-2 to TRBJ2-3; D unclear. CDR1 is SGHTA and CDR2 is FQGNSA in the germline V gene. There are 15 residues in the CDR3. Trimming removed 1 base at V and 2 bases at J, with 10 bases between. CDR3 loop: CASSLERRNTDTQYF. The DNA of the CDR3 is TGTGCCAGCAGCTTAGAGCGCCGAAACACAGATACGCAGTATTTT.

There are many counts of this clonotype. The chain is built from TRBV5-1 and TRBJ2-1; 8 bases are a match to TRBD2. The CDR3 runs 15 residues. Germline loops: CDR1 SGHRS, CDR2 YFSETQ. V dropped 3 bases and J dropped 0; count of bases not matched to a gene: 2. As DNA, the CDR3 is TGCGCCAGCAGCTCGGGAGGGAACTCCTACAATGAGCAGTTCTTC. Protein: CASSSGGNSYNEQFF.

This clonotype turned up a few times. This chain joins TRBV10-3 and TRBJ2-1; 7 bases agree with TRBD2. V lost 5 bases to trimming and J lost 7 bases; unmatched junction nucleotides: 14. The CDR3 contains 16 residues. The germline V gene encodes CDR1 ENHRY and CDR2 SYGVKD. The CDR3: CAISSTQGLVRNEQFF. The CDR3 coding sequence is TGTGCCATCAGTTCGACCCAAGGACTAGTCCGGAATGAGCAGTTCTTC.

A few counts support this clonotype. This chain links TRBV27 with TRBJ2-7, with a weak D call TRBD2 (6 bases). The germline CDR1 and CDR2 sequences are MNHEY and SMNVEV (reference sequence). Deletions cut 5 bases from V and 5 bases from J, with 16 bases between. This CDR3 contains 14 residues. DNA for the CDR3: TGTGCCAGCAGTGAGGTAGGAGGGATCCACGAGCAGTACTTC. This encodes CASSEVGGIHEQYF.

V gene TRBV21-1 combines with J gene TRBJ1-2. TRBV21-1 has pseudogene status. The CDR3 sequence is 14 residues long. As DNA, the CDR3 is TGTGCCAGCAGCAAAAGGGCGGGAACCTATGGCTACACCTTC. Residues: CASSKRAGTYGYTF.